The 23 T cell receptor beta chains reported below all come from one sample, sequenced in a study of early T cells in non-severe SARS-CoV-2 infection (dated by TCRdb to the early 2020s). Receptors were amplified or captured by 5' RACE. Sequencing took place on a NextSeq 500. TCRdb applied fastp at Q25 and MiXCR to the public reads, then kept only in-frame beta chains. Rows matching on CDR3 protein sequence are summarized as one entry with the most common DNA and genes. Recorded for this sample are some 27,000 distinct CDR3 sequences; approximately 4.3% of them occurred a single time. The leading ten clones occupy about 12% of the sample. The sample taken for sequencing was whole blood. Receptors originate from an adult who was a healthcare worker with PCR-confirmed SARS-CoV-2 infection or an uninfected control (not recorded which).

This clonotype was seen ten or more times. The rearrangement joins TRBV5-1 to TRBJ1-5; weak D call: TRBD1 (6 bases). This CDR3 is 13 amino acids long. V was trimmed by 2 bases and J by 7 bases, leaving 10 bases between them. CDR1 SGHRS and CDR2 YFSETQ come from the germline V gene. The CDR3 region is CASSLRGEQPQHF. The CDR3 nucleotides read TGCGCCAGCAGCTTAAGGGGGGAACAGCCCCAGCATTTT. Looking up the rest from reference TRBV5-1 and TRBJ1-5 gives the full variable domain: KAGVTQTPRYLIKTRGQQVTLSCSPISGHRSVSWYQQTPGQGLQFLFEYFSETQRNKGNFPGRFSGRQFSNSRSEMNVSTLELGDSALYLCASSLRGEQPQHFGDGTRLSIL.

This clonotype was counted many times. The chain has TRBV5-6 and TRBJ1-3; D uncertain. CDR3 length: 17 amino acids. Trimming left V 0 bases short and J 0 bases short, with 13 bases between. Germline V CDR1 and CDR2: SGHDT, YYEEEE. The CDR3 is CASSLDPAAYSGNTIYF. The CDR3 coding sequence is TGTGCCAGCAGCTTGGACCCGGCGGCTTACTCTGGAAACACCATATATTTT.

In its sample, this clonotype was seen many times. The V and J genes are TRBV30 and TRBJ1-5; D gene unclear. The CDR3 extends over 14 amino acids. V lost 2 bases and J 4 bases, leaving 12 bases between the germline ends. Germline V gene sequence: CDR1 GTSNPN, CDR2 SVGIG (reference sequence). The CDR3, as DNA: TGTGCCTGGAGTCCTTACGGGATAAATCAGCCCCAGCATTTT. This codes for CAWSPYGINQPQHF.

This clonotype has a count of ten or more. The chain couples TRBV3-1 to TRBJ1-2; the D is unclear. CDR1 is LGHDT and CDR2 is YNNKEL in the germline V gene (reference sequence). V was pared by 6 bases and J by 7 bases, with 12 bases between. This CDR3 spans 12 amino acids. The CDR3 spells CASSLEELGYTF. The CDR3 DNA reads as TGTGCCAGCAGTCTGGAAGAGCTTGGCTACACCTTC.

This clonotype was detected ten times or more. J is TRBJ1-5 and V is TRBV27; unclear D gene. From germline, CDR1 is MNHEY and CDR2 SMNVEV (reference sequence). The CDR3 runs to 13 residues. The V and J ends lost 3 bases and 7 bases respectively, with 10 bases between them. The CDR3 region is CASSFLNGQPQHF. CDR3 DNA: TGTGCCAGCAGTTTCCTCAACGGACAGCCCCAGCATTTT.

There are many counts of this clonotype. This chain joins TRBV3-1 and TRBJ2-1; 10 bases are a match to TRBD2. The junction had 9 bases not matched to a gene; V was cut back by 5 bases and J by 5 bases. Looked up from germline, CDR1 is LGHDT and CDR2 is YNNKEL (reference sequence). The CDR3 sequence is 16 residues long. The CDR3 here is CASSKHHGLADNEQFF. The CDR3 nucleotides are TGTGCCAGCAGCAAGCATCACGGACTAGCGGACAATGAGCAGTTCTTC.

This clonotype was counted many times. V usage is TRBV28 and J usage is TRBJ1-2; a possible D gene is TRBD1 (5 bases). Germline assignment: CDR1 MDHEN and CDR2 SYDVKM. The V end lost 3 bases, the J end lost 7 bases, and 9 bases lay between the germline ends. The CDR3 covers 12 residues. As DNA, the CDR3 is TGTGCCAGCAGTTTTGGAGGGGTTGGCTACACCTTC. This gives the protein CASSFGGVGYTF.

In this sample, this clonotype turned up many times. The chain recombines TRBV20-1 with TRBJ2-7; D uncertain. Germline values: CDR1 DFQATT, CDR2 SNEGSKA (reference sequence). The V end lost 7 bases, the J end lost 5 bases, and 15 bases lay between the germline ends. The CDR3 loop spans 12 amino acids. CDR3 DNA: TGCAGTGGCACGGCAGACATGAACGAGCAGTACTTC. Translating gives CSGTADMNEQYF.

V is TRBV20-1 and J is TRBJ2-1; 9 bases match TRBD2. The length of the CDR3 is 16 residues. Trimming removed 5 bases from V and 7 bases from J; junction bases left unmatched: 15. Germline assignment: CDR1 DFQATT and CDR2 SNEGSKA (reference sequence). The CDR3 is CSAAQPGLAGRNEQFF. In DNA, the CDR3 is TGCAGTGCTGCTCAACCCGGGCTAGCGGGGAGGAATGAGCAGTTCTTC.

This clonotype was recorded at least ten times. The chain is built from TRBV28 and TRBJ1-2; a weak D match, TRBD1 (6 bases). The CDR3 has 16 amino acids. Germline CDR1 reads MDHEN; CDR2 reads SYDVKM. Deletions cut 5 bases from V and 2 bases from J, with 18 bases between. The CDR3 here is CASSPPSRGTNYGYTF. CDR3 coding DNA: TGTGCCAGCAGTCCCCCCTCCAGGGGAACAAACTATGGCTACACCTTC.

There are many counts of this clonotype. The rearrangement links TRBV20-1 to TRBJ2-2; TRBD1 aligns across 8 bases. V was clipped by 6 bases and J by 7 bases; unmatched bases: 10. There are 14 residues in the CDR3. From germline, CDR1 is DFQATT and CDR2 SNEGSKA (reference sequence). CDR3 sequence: CSATSGGNHGELFF. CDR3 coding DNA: TGCAGTGCCACCTCAGGGGGCAATCACGGGGAGCTGTTTTTT.

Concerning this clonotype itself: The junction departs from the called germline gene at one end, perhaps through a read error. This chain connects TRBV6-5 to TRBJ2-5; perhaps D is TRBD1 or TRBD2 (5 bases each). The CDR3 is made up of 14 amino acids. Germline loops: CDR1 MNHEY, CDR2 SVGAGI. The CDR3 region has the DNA TGTGCCAGCAGTTACTCCCGGGGCTCAGAGTCCCAGTACTTC. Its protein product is CASSYSRGSESQYF.

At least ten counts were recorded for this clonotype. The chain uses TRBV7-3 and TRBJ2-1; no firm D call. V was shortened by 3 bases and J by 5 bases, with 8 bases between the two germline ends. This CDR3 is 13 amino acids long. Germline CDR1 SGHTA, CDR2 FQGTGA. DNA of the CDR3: TGTGCCAGCAGCTTGTCAGTTAACAATGAGCAGTTCTTC. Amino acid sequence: CASSLSVNNEQFF.

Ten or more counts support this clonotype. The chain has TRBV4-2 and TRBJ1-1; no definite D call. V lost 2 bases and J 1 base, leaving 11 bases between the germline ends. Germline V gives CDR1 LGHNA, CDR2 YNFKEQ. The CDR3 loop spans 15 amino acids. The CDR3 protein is CASSQQPTPNTEAFF. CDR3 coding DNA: TGTGCCAGCAGCCAACAGCCCACCCCGAACACTGAAGCTTTCTTT.

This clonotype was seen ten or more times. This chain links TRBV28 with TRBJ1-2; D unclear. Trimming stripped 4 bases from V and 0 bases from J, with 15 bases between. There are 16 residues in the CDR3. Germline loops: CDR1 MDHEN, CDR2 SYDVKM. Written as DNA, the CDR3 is TGTGCCAGCAGTTCCTCAAGCCGCCCCACTAACTATGGCTACACCTTC. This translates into CASSSSSRPTNYGYTF.

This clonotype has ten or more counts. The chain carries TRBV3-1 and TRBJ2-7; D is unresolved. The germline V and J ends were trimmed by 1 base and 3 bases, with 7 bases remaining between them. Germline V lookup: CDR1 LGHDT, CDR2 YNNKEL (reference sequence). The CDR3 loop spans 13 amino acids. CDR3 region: CASSQGTVYEQYF. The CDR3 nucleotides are TGTGCCAGCAGCCAAGGGACGGTCTACGAGCAGTACTTC.

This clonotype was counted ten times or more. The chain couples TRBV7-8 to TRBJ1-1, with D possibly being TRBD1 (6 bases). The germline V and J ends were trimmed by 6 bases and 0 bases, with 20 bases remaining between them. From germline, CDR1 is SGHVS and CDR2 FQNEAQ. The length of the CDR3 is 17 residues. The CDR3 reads CASRHSPDRMMNTEAFF. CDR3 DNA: TGTGCCAGCAGACATTCCCCGGACAGAATGATGAACACTGAAGCTTTCTTT.

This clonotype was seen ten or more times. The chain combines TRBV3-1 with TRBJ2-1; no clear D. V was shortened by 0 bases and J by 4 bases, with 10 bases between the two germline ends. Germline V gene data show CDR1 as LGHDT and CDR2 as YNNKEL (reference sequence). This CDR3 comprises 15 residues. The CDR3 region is CASSQDPAAYNEQFF. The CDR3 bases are TGTGCCAGCAGCCAAGACCCGGCCGCTTACAATGAGCAGTTCTTC.

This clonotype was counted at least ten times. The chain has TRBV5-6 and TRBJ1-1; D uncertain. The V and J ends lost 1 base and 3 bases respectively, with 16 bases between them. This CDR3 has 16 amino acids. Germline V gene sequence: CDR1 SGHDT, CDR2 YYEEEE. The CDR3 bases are TGTGCCAGCAGCTTGTTGTCTGTACGGCCCGACACTGAAGCTTTCTTT. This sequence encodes CASSLLSVRPDTEAFF. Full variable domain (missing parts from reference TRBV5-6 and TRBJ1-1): DAGVTQSPTHLIKTRGQQVTLRCSPKSGHDTVSWYQQALGQGPQFIFQYYEEEERQRGNFPDRFSGHQFPNYSSELNVNALLLGDSALYLCASSLLSVRPDTEAFFGQGTRLTVV.

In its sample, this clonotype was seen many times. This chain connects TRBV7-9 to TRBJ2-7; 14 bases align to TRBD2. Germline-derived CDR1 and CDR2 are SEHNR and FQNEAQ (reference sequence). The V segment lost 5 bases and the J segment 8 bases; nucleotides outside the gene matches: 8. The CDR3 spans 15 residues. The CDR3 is CASSPGTSGSVKQYF. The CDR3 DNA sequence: TGTGCCAGCAGCCCCGGGACTAGCGGGAGTGTCAAGCAGTACTTC.

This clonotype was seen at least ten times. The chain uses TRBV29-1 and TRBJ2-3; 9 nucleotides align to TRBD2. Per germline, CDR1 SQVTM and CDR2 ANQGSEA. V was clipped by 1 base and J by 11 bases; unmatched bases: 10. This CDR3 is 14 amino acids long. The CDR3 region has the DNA TGCAGCGTTGAAGGTAGCGGGGGACTAATAGGGCAGTATTTT. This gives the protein CSVEGSGGLIGQYF.

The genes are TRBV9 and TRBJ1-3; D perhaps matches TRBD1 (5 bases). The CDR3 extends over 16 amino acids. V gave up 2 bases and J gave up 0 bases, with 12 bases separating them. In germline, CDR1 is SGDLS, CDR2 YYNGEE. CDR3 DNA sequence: TGTGCCAGCAGCGTTACCGGGACTGCCTCTGGAAACACCATATATTTT. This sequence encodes CASSVTGTASGNTIYF.

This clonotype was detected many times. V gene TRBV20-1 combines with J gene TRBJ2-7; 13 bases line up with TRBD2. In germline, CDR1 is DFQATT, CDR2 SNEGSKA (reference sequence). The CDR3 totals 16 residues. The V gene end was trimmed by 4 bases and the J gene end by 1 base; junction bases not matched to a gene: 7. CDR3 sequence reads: CSATRLAGGNSYEQYF. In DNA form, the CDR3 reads TGCAGTGCTACAAGACTAGCGGGGGGCAATTCCTACGAGCAGTACTTC.